This T cell receptor beta chain was captured by sequencing in a study of T cell responses to AZD1222 COVID-19 vaccine. Regarding the study as a whole: Within unmutated variant regions lay the reported targets of nearly half of spike-specific TCRs. In a largely white British group with more females than males, clonal diversity was possibly underestimated.

Concerning this clone itself: Its cognate antigen is unknown.

Trimming took off 3 bases at V and 2 bases at J, with 8 bases between the two ends. This CDR3 spans 13 amino acids. The germline CDR1 and CDR2 sequences are MNHNS and SASEGT. TCRdb's copy holds only in-frame clones and misses some; the assay was immunoSEQ multiplex PCR. The sample contains fewer than 120,000 clones, 88% of which appear only once. The TCR originated in an adult in good health. Sequencing used peripheral blood, obtained on day 0 of AZD1222 vaccination. The J gene is TRBJ2-7, the V gene TRBV6-1; D remains unclear. The CDR3 nucleotides read TGTGCCAGCAGTGATCAGAAGCCCTACGAGCAGTACTTC. Protein product: CASSDQKPYEQYF.